This T cell receptor (beta chain) was sequenced in a study of T cells in Graves' hyperthyroidism and ophthalmopathy. This clonotype was observed many times. The antigen remains undetermined. Authors of the study amplified TCR beta CDR3 regions from RNA transcripts. Using the HTBI primer set, a first-round RT-PCR was run on the TCR CDR3. A single record per CDR3 protein comes from TCRdb applying MiXCR to the multiplex PCR reads. The top ten clones hold about 8.3% of a sample with a few hundred thousand distinct CDR3 sequences, around 46% of them seen once. General study findings and limits: The majority of expanded thyroid clonotypes above 0.001 also appeared in blood. The model identified upcoming ophthalmopathy a median approximately seven months ahead of onset.

The CDR3 sequence is 11 residues long. Germline V gives CDR1 ENHRY, CDR2 SYGVKD. V was trimmed by 3 bases and J by 6 bases, leaving 6 bases between them. Patients aged 18 to 65 had newly diagnosed hyperthyroidism that had lasted under 2 months. The TCR was taken from a woman under 30 with Graves' hyperthyroidism. The rearrangement links TRBV10-3 to TRBJ2-7; D call uncertain. The sample taken for sequencing was peripheral blood or thyroid tissue (not recorded which). CDR3 residues: CAISESAEQYF. The CDR3 DNA sequence: TGTGCCATCAGTGAAAGTGCCGAGCAGTACTTC.